Listed here are 31 T cell receptor beta chains from one sample, sequenced in a study of beta chain features in type 1 diabetes. TCRB transcripts that were expressed got sequenced, as all of the isolated RNA had been reverse transcribed. Clones were read by immunoSEQ multiplex PCR, and TCRdb kept only the in-frame ones, dropping some. The table records a few hundred thousand clones, around 24% of them present only once. Their recognized antigens are unknown. Study observations and caveats: For Type 1 diabetes patients, all four CD4+ subsets carried TCRB CDR3s that were moderately but significantly shorter.

Sequenced input: naive CD4+ T cells from blood. These receptor sequences come from a woman between 25 and 40 years old with type 1 diabetes.

The chain is built from TRBV4-1 and TRBJ2-3, with D tentatively TRBD2 (5 bases). V was pared by 2 bases and J by 5 bases, with 5 bases between. Per germline, CDR1 MGHRA and CDR2 YSYEKL. CDR3 size: 12 residues. The CDR3: CASSQRGDTQYF. The CDR3 nucleotides are TGCGCCAGCAGCCAACGGGGAGATACGCAGTATTTT.

The CDR3 coding sequence is TGTGCCACCAGCAGAGATCGAGGTACAGCGCGGGACGAGCAGTACTTC. Translated: CATSRDRGTARDEQYF. This chain connects TRBV15 to TRBJ2-7; a weak D match, TRBD2 (5 bases). V gave up 0 bases and J gave up 5 bases, with 17 bases separating them. Germline lookup yields CDR1 LNHNV and CDR2 YYDKDF (reference sequence). The CDR3 loop spans 16 amino acids. Full variable domain (outside the CDR3, taken from reference TRBV15 and TRBJ2-7): DAMVIQNPRYQVTQFGKPVTLSCSQTLNHNVMYWYQQKSSQAPKLLFHYYDKDFNNEADTPDNFQSRRPNTSFCFLDIRSPGLGDTAMYLCATSRDRGTARDEQYFGPGTRLTVT.

In this sample, this clone turned up a few times. The genes are TRBV10-3 and TRBJ2-7, with TRBD2 identical over 11 bases. The CDR3 has 15 residues. The germline CDR1 and CDR2 sequences are ENHRY and SYGVKD. With 0 bases clipped from V and 6 bases from J, the junction kept 4 bases outside the gene matches. CDR3 coding DNA: TGTGCCATCAGTGAGTCACTAGCGGGAGCCCCCGAGCAGTACTTC. As protein: CAISESLAGAPEQYF.

The rearrangement uses TRBV11-2 and TRBJ2-1, with TRBD2 matching 9 bases. The germline V gene has CDR1 SGHAT and CDR2 FQNNGV. J lost 5 bases, V lost 3 bases, and 8 bases had no gene match. The CDR3 has 16 amino acids. The CDR3 sequence is CASSLEASGKHNEQFF. The CDR3 DNA sequence: TGTGCCAGCAGCTTGGAAGCTAGCGGGAAACACAATGAGCAGTTCTTC.

Turning to this clone: At the DNA level, this CDR3 is encoded by other sequences in the same sample as well. This chain joins TRBV2 and TRBJ1-2, with 9 bases lining up with TRBD1. This CDR3 is built from 12 residues. J lost 7 bases, V lost 4 bases, and 1 base had no gene match. CDR1 SNHLY and CDR2 FYNNEI come from the germline V gene. The CDR3 coding sequence is TGTGCCAGCAGTGGGACAGGGGTTGGCTACACCTTC. Its translation is CASSGTGVGYTF.

This clone was counted only a few times. The V call is TRBV7-2, the J call TRBJ2-4; D possibly corresponds to TRBD2 (6 bases). This CDR3 is 14 amino acids long. V was shortened by 9 bases and J by 7 bases, with 19 bases between the two germline ends. In germline, CDR1 is SGHTA, CDR2 FQGNSA. The DNA for the CDR3 is TGTGCCAGTTCCCCAGGGCGGGAAAGGAACATTCAGTACTTC. Amino acid sequence: CASSPGRERNIQYF.

The chain combines TRBV11-2 with TRBJ1-1; no firm D call. The CDR3 contains 16 residues. Germline V gives CDR1 SGHAT, CDR2 FQNNGV. V was shortened by 0 bases and J by 6 bases, with 17 bases between the two germline ends. CDR3 coding DNA: TGTGCCAGCAGCTTAGACAAAGCGGGGAGTTGGGCTGAAGCTTTCTTT. As protein: CASSLDKAGSWAEAFF.

This clone was detected only a few times. The chain employs TRBV2 and TRBJ1-4; 7 bases line up with TRBD1. The CDR3 has 14 amino acids. V lost 6 bases to trimming and J lost 6 bases; unmatched junction nucleotides: 7. Germline V gene lookup returns CDR1 SNHLY and CDR2 FYNNEI. In nucleotides, the CDR3 is TGTGCCAGCAGCCAGGGGGAAGGGGATGAAAAACTGTTTTTT. Translation gives CASSQGEGDEKLFF. The variable domain in full, completed from reference TRBV2 and TRBJ1-4, reads EPEVTQTPSHQVTQMGQEVILRCVPISNHLYFYWYRQILGQKVEFLVSFYNNEISEKSEIFDDQFSVERPDGSNFTLKIRSTKLEDSAMYFCASSQGEGDEKLFFGSGTQLSVL.

The chain couples TRBV7-9 to TRBJ2-5; TRBD1 matches at 11 bases. The CDR3 spans 16 residues. V lost 1 base, J lost 4 bases, and 5 bases stayed unmatched. Germline-derived CDR1 and CDR2 are SEHNR and FQNEAQ (reference sequence). CDR3 loop: CASSLVGQGDGETQYF. CDR3 nucleotides: TGTGCCAGCAGCTTAGTGGGACAGGGGGATGGAGAGACCCAGTACTTC.

This clone was observed a few times. The gene calls are TRBV7-9 and TRBJ2-3, with D possibly being TRBD2 (6 bases). This CDR3 contains 13 residues. The V end was cut by 10 bases, the J end by 0 bases, with 11 bases between. Germline CDR1 reads SEHNR; CDR2 reads FQNEAQ (reference sequence). The CDR3 is CATSGDSTDTQYF. CDR3 DNA sequence: TGTGCCACATCGGGGGATAGCACAGATACGCAGTATTTT. Full variable domain (remainder filled in from reference TRBV7-9 and TRBJ2-3): DTGVSQNPRHKITKRGQNVTFRCDPISEHNRLYWYRQTLGQGPEFLTYFQNEAQLEKSRLLSDRFSAERPKGSFSTLEIQRTEQGDSAMYLCATSGDSTDTQYFGPGTRLTVL.

The rearrangement uses TRBV28 and TRBJ2-1; 7 bases map to TRBD2. The CDR3 has 13 amino acids. Germline lookup yields CDR1 MDHEN and CDR2 SYDVKM. V lost 5 bases, J lost 7 bases, and 5 bases stayed unmatched. CDR3 residues: CASSLKRENEQFF. For the CDR3, the DNA is TGTGCCAGCAGTCTCAAGCGGGAAAATGAGCAGTTCTTC.

The genes are TRBV30 and TRBJ1-1; TRBD1 might be the D (6 bases). Trimming took off 3 bases at V and 4 bases at J, with 12 bases between the two ends. The CDR3 runs 13 residues. The germline V gene has CDR1 GTSNPN and CDR2 SVGIG (reference sequence). The CDR3 sequence: CAWRRHRVTEAFF. The CDR3 coding sequence is TGTGCCTGGAGACGTCACAGGGTCACTGAAGCTTTCTTT.

This clone was counted only a few times. The rearrangement links TRBV4-1 to TRBJ1-5, with D unclear. V was trimmed by 0 bases and J by 6 bases, leaving 6 bases between them. CDR3 length: 13 amino acids. The germline V gene encodes CDR1 MGHRA and CDR2 YSYEKL. This CDR3 is CASSQDNSQPQHF. CDR3 bases: TGCGCCAGCAGCCAAGATAACAGTCAGCCCCAGCATTTT.

The chain employs TRBV15 and TRBJ2-1, with D possibly TRBD2 on 5 matching bases. Trimming removed 5 bases at V and 8 bases at J, with 7 bases between. CDR1 and CDR2 (germline): LNHNV, YYDKDF (reference sequence). The length of the CDR3 is 11 residues. Written as DNA, the CDR3 is TGTGCCACCAGCGAGGGAGATGAGCAGTTCTTC. This encodes CATSEGDEQFF.

This chain uses TRBV9 with TRBJ1-2; weak D call: TRBD1 (5 bases). V was pared by 1 base and J by 6 bases, with 16 bases between. Germline CDR1 SGDLS, CDR2 YYNGEE. This CDR3 contains 15 residues. The CDR3 nucleotides are TGTGCCAGCAGCGTATCTCAGGGCTTGGATGATGGCTACACCTTC. Translating it yields CASSVSQGLDDGYTF.

Of note for this clone: The sample contains more than one DNA sequence encoding this CDR3. V is TRBV18 and J is TRBJ2-6; the match to TRBD1 covers 9 bases. Germline V lookup: CDR1 KGHSH, CDR2 LQKENI. The CDR3 is 18 residues long. After removal of 3 bases from V and 0 bases from J, the junction contained 6 bases not matched to a gene. CDR3 amino acids: CASSPLQGASSGANVLTF. The CDR3 bases are TGTGCCAGCTCACCTTTACAGGGGGCAAGCTCTGGGGCCAACGTCCTGACTTTC.

For the CDR3, the DNA is TGTGCCAGCAACGGACAGGGGTACTACGAGCAGTACTTC. Protein product: CASNGQGYYEQYF. The chain has TRBV5-8 and TRBJ2-7, with 9 bases fitting TRBD1. The V gene's germline CDR1 is SGHTS and CDR2 YDEGEE. The CDR3 has 13 amino acids. Trimming removed 6 bases from V and 3 bases from J; junction bases left unmatched: 4.

This sequence joins TRBV5-1 and TRBJ1-1, with D unresolved. Trimming cost V 3 bases and J 3 bases, with 6 bases left between them. The CDR3 contains 12 residues. Germline loops: CDR1 SGHRS, CDR2 YFSETQ. In nucleotides, the CDR3 is TGCGCCAGCAGCTCCCAGGACACTGAAGCTTTCTTT. Amino acid sequence: CASSSQDTEAFF.

In this sample, this clone turned up a few times. V is TRBV5-6 and J is TRBJ1-4, with a weak D call TRBD1 (6 bases). CDR3 length: 15 amino acids. V lost 4 bases, J lost 6 bases, and 16 bases lay in between. CDR1 and CDR2 (germline): SGHDT, YYEEEE. The CDR3 here is CASSPSGDPDEKLFF. CDR3 bases: TGTGCCAGCAGCCCATCAGGGGACCCTGATGAAAAACTGTTTTTT.

This chain connects TRBV5-1 to TRBJ1-2; the D is unclear. The ends were cut back, 0 bases at V and 4 bases at J, with 10 bases in the middle. This CDR3 is 14 amino acids long. From germline, CDR1 is SGHRS and CDR2 YFSETQ. The CDR3, as DNA: TGCGCCAGCAGCTTGGGACTGATAATCTATGGCTACACCTTC. It specifies CASSLGLIIYGYTF. The entire variable domain, with the rest obtained from reference TRBV5-1 and TRBJ1-2, is as follows: KAGVTQTPRYLIKTRGQQVTLSCSPISGHRSVSWYQQTPGQGLQFLFEYFSETQRNKGNFPGRFSGRQFSNSRSEMNVSTLELGDSALYLCASSLGLIIYGYTFGSGTRLTVV.

The J gene is TRBJ1-1, the V gene TRBV18; a possible D gene is TRBD1 (6 bases). Trimming took off 7 bases at V and 8 bases at J, with 17 bases between the two ends. The CDR3 is 13 residues long. The germline CDR1 and CDR2 sequences are KGHSH and LQKENI. The CDR3 nucleotides are TGTGCCAGCTTAAACAACGGACAGACAGAAGCTTTCTTT. Translation: CASLNNGQTEAFF.

The chain couples TRBV7-6 to TRBJ2-7, with unresolved D. CDR3 length equals 11 residues. V was cut by 5 bases and J by 5 bases, with 7 bases left in between. Germline lookup yields CDR1 SGHVS and CDR2 FNYEAQ. CDR3 nucleotide sequence: TGTGCCAGCAGCGACCTAGACGAGCAGTACTTC. It specifies CASSDLDEQYF.

The V and J genes are TRBV29-1 and TRBJ2-3; no clear D gene. CDR3 size: 12 residues. The ends were cut back, 4 bases at V and 4 bases at J, with 9 bases in the middle. CDR1 is SQVTM, CDR2 ANQGSEA, per germline. This CDR3 reads CSVVRSADTQYF. The CDR3 DNA follows: TGCAGCGTTGTAAGGAGCGCAGATACGCAGTATTTT.

This clone was counted between two and nine times. The rearrangement links TRBV28 to TRBJ2-1; 10 bases are shared with TRBD1. Germline values: CDR1 MDHEN, CDR2 SYDVKM. The CDR3 length is 14 residues. With 4 bases clipped from V and 9 bases from J, the junction kept 6 bases outside the gene matches. CDR3: CASSWTGGGGEQFF. In DNA, the CDR3 is TGTGCCAGCAGTTGGACAGGGGGTGGTGGTGAGCAGTTCTTC.

The rearrangement links TRBV5-4 to TRBJ2-7; tentative D call: TRBD2 (6 bases). CDR1 and CDR2 (germline): SGHNT, YYREEE (reference sequence). V lost 5 bases and J 6 bases, leaving 18 bases between the germline ends. This CDR3 has 14 residues. The CDR3: CASRPRLEEAEQYF. In DNA form, the CDR3 reads TGTGCCAGCAGGCCAAGACTAGAGGAAGCCGAGCAGTACTTC.

DNA for the CDR3: TGTGCCAGCACCCCCCCGGGGACTAGCGCGTACGAGCAGTACTTC. Its translation is CASTPPGTSAYEQYF. The chain has TRBV5-4 and TRBJ2-7, with 10 bases identical to TRBD2. Per germline, CDR1 SGHNT and CDR2 YYREEE (reference sequence). This CDR3 has 15 residues. Unmatched junction bases numbered 10, after V lost 6 bases and J lost 4 bases. Using reference TRBV5-4 and TRBJ2-7 for the parts outside the CDR3, the full variable domain is ETGVTQSPTHLIKTRGQQVTLRCSSQSGHNTVSWYQQALGQGPQFIFQYYREEENGRGNFPPRFSGLQFPNYSSELNVNALELDDSALYLCASTPPGTSAYEQYFGPGTRLTVT.

The genes are TRBV28 and TRBJ2-1; 9 positions agree with TRBD2. Trimming cost V 5 bases and J 2 bases; bases outside gene matches: 10. This CDR3 is built from 17 residues. Germline V gene sequence: CDR1 MDHEN, CDR2 SYDVKM. CDR3 in DNA: TGTGCCAGCAGTCGGCTATTGACTAGCGGACCCTACAATGAGCAGTTCTTC. Protein product: CASSRLLTSGPYNEQFF.

The chain links TRBV7-9 to TRBJ2-6; TRBD1 matches at 9 bases. Germline V gives CDR1 SEHNR, CDR2 FQNEAQ (reference sequence). Unmatched junction bases numbered 9, after V lost 5 bases and J lost 4 bases. CDR3 length: 17 amino acids. The CDR3 reads CASSPPGQGSGANVLTF. DNA for the CDR3: TGTGCCAGCAGCCCCCCGGGACAGGGTTCCGGGGCCAACGTCCTGACTTTC. The variable domain in full, with the rest retrieved from reference TRBV7-9 and TRBJ2-6, is DTGVSQNPRHKITKRGQNVTFRCDPISEHNRLYWYRQTLGQGPEFLTYFQNEAQLEKSRLLSDRFSAERPKGSFSTLEIQRTEQGDSAMYLCASSPPGQGSGANVLTFGAGSRLTVL.

The chain joins TRBV9 to TRBJ1-2, with D tentatively TRBD1 (5 bases). The CDR3 has 14 amino acids. Germline assignment: CDR1 SGDLS and CDR2 YYNGEE. V lost 0 bases and J lost 5, with 11 bases in between. Written as DNA, the CDR3 is TGTGCCAGCAGCGTAGAGGCAGGGTCTTATGGCTACACCTTC. Residues: CASSVEAGSYGYTF.

This clone was observed a handful of times. CDR3 protein: CASSPGGSFRGEQFF. CDR3 bases: TGTGCCAGCTCCCCAGGGGGCAGCTTCAGGGGGGAGCAGTTCTTC. The chain carries TRBV18 and TRBJ2-1; 8 bases agree with TRBD1. With V trimmed by 6 bases and J by 10 bases, 14 bases remained unmatched. This CDR3 region has 15 residues. In germline, CDR1 is KGHSH, CDR2 LQKENI.

The sample holds a few counts of this clone. The rearrangement uses TRBV18 and TRBJ1-2; 11 bases line up with TRBD1. V shed 0 bases, J shed 6 bases, and the junction held 0 bases outside the gene matches. This CDR3 has 14 amino acids. Germline-derived CDR1 and CDR2 are KGHSH and LQKENI. This CDR3 is CASSPPGQGDGYTF. The DNA for the CDR3 is TGTGCCAGCTCACCACCGGGACAGGGGGATGGCTACACCTTC.